Presented here are 30 T cell receptor beta chains from one specimen sequenced in a study of shared clonotypes between healthy human individuals. Generated by immunoSEQ multiplex PCR, the TCRdb table keeps only in-frame clones and is missing some. The sample has 1.4 million to 1.5 million clones, roughly 95% seen once; the top ten hold approximately 1.1%. The specimen was naive CD4+ T cells sorted from blood. The subset: CD45RA+ positively selected. The receptors stem from a young man in good health.

The rearrangement uses TRBV7-2 and TRBJ2-5, with unresolved D. V lost 1 base to trimming and J lost 4 bases, with 4 bases between them. This CDR3 is built from 12 residues. CDR1 is SGHTA and CDR2 is FQGNSA in the germline V gene. This chain's CDR3 is CASSLDLETQYF. The CDR3 bases are TGTGCCAGCAGCTTAGATTTAGAGACCCAGTACTTC.

This sequence joins TRBV28 and TRBJ2-5; D not certain. The CDR3 has 14 amino acids. Per the germline V gene, CDR1 is MDHEN and CDR2 is SYDVKM. Trimming removed 1 base at V and 4 bases at J, with 10 bases between. The CDR3 DNA sequence: TGTGCCAGCAGTTTATATTGGGTCTCAGAGACCCAGTACTTC. Protein: CASSLYWVSETQYF.

As DNA, the CDR3 is TGTGCCAGCAGCTCGCCGACTAGCGCCCGGTCAAGGGCGCAGTATTTT. This sequence encodes CASSSPTSARSRAQYF. V is TRBV7-9 and J is TRBJ2-3; TRBD2 agrees at 8 bases. The germline CDR1 and CDR2 sequences are SEHNR and FQNEAQ (reference sequence). Losses at the gene ends were 4 bases for V and 10 bases for J; bases not matched to a gene: 16. The CDR3 length is 16 residues. The full variable domain, its missing parts supplied by reference TRBV7-9 and TRBJ2-3, is DTGVSQNPRHKITKRGQNVTFRCDPISEHNRLYWYRQTLGQGPEFLTYFQNEAQLEKSRLLSDRFSAERPKGSFSTLEIQRTEQGDSAMYLCASSSPTSARSRAQYFGPGTRLTVL.

The chain joins TRBV5-1 to TRBJ2-5; D possibly uses TRBD1 or TRBD2 (5 bases each). CDR1 and CDR2 from the germline V gene are SGHRS and YFSETQ. V was shortened by 4 bases and J by 4 bases, with 20 bases between the two germline ends. CDR3 length equals 16 residues. CDR3 bases: TGCGCCAGCAGCGTAGCCCGCCCTGACAGCGGAGAGACCCAGTACTTC. It is translated as CASSVARPDSGETQYF.

This chain links TRBV28 with TRBJ1-2; TRBD1 aligns across 12 bases. Per the germline V gene, CDR1 is MDHEN and CDR2 is SYDVKM. The J segment lost 5 bases and the V segment lost 3 bases, leaving 7 bases of the junction unmatched. The CDR3 has 16 residues. The CDR3 sequence is CASSFPGTGGRYGYTF. The CDR3 nucleotides read TGTGCCAGCAGTTTTCCTGGGACAGGGGGCCGGTATGGCTACACCTTC.

This chain uses TRBV29-1 with TRBJ2-3, with 8 positions matching TRBD1. This CDR3 comprises 12 residues. With 8 bases clipped from V and 1 base from J, the junction kept 2 bases outside the gene matches. Germline V gene data show CDR1 as SQVTM and CDR2 as ANQGSEA. The CDR3: CSQGQGTDTQYF. The CDR3, as DNA: TGCAGCCAGGGACAGGGCACAGATACGCAGTATTTT.

The gene calls are TRBV18 and TRBJ2-1; unclear D gene. The CDR3 extends over 16 amino acids. Per germline, CDR1 KGHSH and CDR2 LQKENI. The ends were cut back, 4 bases at V and 0 bases at J, with 13 bases in the middle. In DNA, the CDR3 is TGTGCCAGCTCACTGATAACGGTGAGCTCCTACAATGAGCAGTTCTTC. It is translated as CASSLITVSSYNEQFF.

Of note for this clone: The sample has other DNA sequences that encode this CDR3 too. For the CDR3, the DNA is TGCGCCAGCAGCCCTGGACTAGCGGGGAACACAGATACGCAGTATTTT. It specifies CASSPGLAGNTDTQYF. The V gene is TRBV5-1, the J gene TRBJ2-3; 12 bases match TRBD2. Unmatched junction bases numbered 5, after V lost 4 bases and J lost 2 bases. Germline values: CDR1 SGHRS, CDR2 YFSETQ. This CDR3 spans 16 amino acids.

The chain employs TRBV4-3 and TRBJ2-2; unclear D gene. The CDR3 loop spans 15 amino acids. The V gene's germline CDR1 is LGHNA and CDR2 YSLEER. Trimming shortened V by 5 bases and J by 1 base, and 11 bases separated the two germline ends. For the CDR3, the DNA is TGCGCCAGCAGCGCTGTCTTGTTGAACACCGGGGAGCTGTTTTTT. Encoded protein: CASSAVLLNTGELFF.

V usage is TRBV28 and J usage is TRBJ2-3; TRBD2 matches 7 bases. The CDR3 loop spans 17 amino acids. The germline CDR1 and CDR2 sequences are MDHEN and SYDVKM. V lost 4 bases and J lost 4; bases outside the gene matches: 14. Here the CDR3 reads CASSSLAAGLSSDTQYF. CDR3 coding DNA: TGTGCCAGCAGTTCCCTAGCGGCGGGACTTTCGTCAGATACGCAGTATTTT.

The chain links TRBV5-5 to TRBJ2-7; D remains unclear. The CDR3 sequence is 15 residues long. The V gene lost 3 bases and the J gene lost 0 bases, with 13 bases spanning the gap. CDR1 and CDR2 from the germline V gene are SGHKS and YYEKEE (reference sequence). The CDR3 nucleotides are TGTGCCAGCAGCTGGCAGGCTTCCCCCTCCTACGAGCAGTACTTC. This translates into CASSWQASPSYEQYF.

This CDR3 is CASSRTVGGSRYEQYF. The CDR3 bases are TGTGCCAGCAGCCGCACCGTAGGGGGCTCACGCTACGAGCAGTACTTC. This chain links TRBV11-2 with TRBJ2-7; 7 nucleotides agree with TRBD1. Germline V CDR1 and CDR2: SGHAT, FQNNGV. The CDR3 is 16 amino acids. V gave up 5 bases and J gave up 3 bases; unmatched junction bases: 13.

For this clone: The same CDR3 is also encoded by other DNA sequences in this sample. The chain has TRBV5-1 and TRBJ2-2, with 7 bases fitting TRBD1. The CDR3 contains 15 residues. The V gene's germline CDR1 is SGHRS and CDR2 YFSETQ. Losses at the gene ends were 0 bases for V and 5 bases for J; bases not matched to a gene: 4. CDR3 sequence: CASSLVQGETGELFF. The CDR3 DNA sequence: TGCGCCAGCAGCTTGGTCCAGGGGGAAACCGGGGAGCTGTTTTTT. Using reference TRBV5-1 and TRBJ2-2 for the parts outside the CDR3, the full variable domain is KAGVTQTPRYLIKTRGQQVTLSCSPISGHRSVSWYQQTPGQGLQFLFEYFSETQRNKGNFPGRFSGRQFSNSRSEMNVSTLELGDSALYLCASSLVQGETGELFFGEGSRLTVL.

This clone was observed once. This CDR3 is CASSHPGLYTYNEQFF. The CDR3 DNA is TGTGCCAGCAGCCACCCGGGGCTATACACCTACAATGAGCAGTTCTTC. The V and J genes are TRBV5-5 and TRBJ2-1; either TRBD1 or TRBD2 may fit D (5 bases each). CDR1 is SGHKS and CDR2 is YYEKEE in the germline V gene (reference sequence). CDR3 size: 16 residues. V shed 4 bases and J shed 2 bases, with 16 bases lying between them.

J is TRBJ2-1 and V is TRBV30; 7 bases match TRBD1. V dropped 2 bases and J dropped 9; count of bases not matched to a gene: 4. The CDR3 loop spans 12 amino acids. Germline V CDR1 and CDR2: GTSNPN, SVGIG (reference sequence). CDR3 in amino acids: CAWSPRQGEQFF. The CDR3 nucleotides read TGTGCCTGGAGTCCACGACAGGGTGAGCAGTTCTTC.

This sequence joins TRBV6-5 and TRBJ2-3; D tentatively fits TRBD1 or TRBD2 (6 bases each). CDR3 length equals 15 residues. The germline V gene has CDR1 MNHEY and CDR2 SVGAGI. V lost 2 bases and J 0 bases, leaving 9 bases between the germline ends. The CDR3 reads CASSYGGHSTDTQYF. The DNA of the CDR3 is TGTGCCAGCAGTTACGGGGGGCATAGCACAGATACGCAGTATTTT.

This chain connects TRBV7-6 to TRBJ2-5; the D is unclear. Trimming took off 5 bases at V and 5 bases at J, with 6 bases between the two ends. Germline V gives CDR1 SGHVS, CDR2 FNYEAQ. CDR3 length: 11 residues. CDR3 DNA sequence: TGTGCCAGCAGCGTCTATGAGACCCAGTACTTC. It specifies CASSVYETQYF.

V and J are TRBV19 and TRBJ2-2, with D tentatively TRBD1 (5 bases). Germline-derived CDR1 and CDR2 are LNHDA and SQIVND (reference sequence). The V end lost 2 bases, the J end lost 4 bases, and 11 bases lay between the germline ends. The CDR3 has 15 amino acids. The CDR3 loop is CASSILDTSTGELFF. As DNA, the CDR3 is TGTGCCAGTAGTATATTGGACACCTCCACCGGGGAGCTGTTTTTT.

A remark on this clone: The identical CDR3 is also encoded by other nucleotide sequences in the sample. This chain joins TRBV5-4 and TRBJ1-5; D gene unclear. V was pared by 2 bases and J by 6 bases, with 9 bases between. CDR3 length: 13 residues. The germline gives CDR1 SGHNT, CDR2 YYREEE (reference sequence). CDR3 DNA: TGTGCCAGCAGCTTAGGAGGAGGTCAGCCCCAGCATTTT. This translates into CASSLGGGQPQHF.

The chain uses TRBV19 and TRBJ2-3, with 9 bases lining up with TRBD2. V trimming: 1 base; J trimming: 6 bases; junction bases outside the gene matches: 5. The CDR3 length is 15 residues. Per germline, CDR1 LNHDA and CDR2 SQIVND (reference sequence). The CDR3 loop reads CASSIAGGRGDTQYF. The CDR3 DNA follows: TGTGCCAGTAGTATAGCCGGCGGGAGGGGCGATACGCAGTATTTT.

This chain joins TRBV28 and TRBJ2-1; D call uncertain. V was shortened by 5 bases and J by 9 bases, with 17 bases between the two germline ends. Germline CDR1 MDHEN, CDR2 SYDVKM. This CDR3 contains 14 residues. CDR3 sequence reads: CASSPQPLSTEQFF. The CDR3 nucleotides read TGTGCCAGCAGTCCCCAACCCCTAAGCACTGAGCAGTTCTTC.

A remark on this clone: Other DNA sequences in the same sample also yield this CDR3. The V gene is TRBV5-5, the J gene TRBJ1-2, with TRBD1 matching over 7 bases. V trimming: 0 bases; J trimming: 3 bases; junction bases outside the gene matches: 2. The CDR3 runs 14 residues. Germline lookup yields CDR1 SGHKS and CDR2 YYEKEE (reference sequence). This CDR3 reads CASSLGQGDYGYTF. Written as DNA, the CDR3 is TGTGCCAGCAGCTTGGGACAGGGTGACTATGGCTACACCTTC.

DNA of the CDR3: TGTGCCAGCAGTGACTTGCGGGATGAGCAGTTCTTC. Amino acids: CASSDLRDEQFF. This sequence joins TRBV6-4 and TRBJ2-1; a weak D match, TRBD2 (5 bases). Germline V gives CDR1 MRHNA, CDR2 SNTAGT. The CDR3 contains 12 residues. Trimming cost V 1 base and J 8 bases, with 6 bases left between them.

Notes on this clone: Distinct nucleotide sequences in the sample also encode this CDR3. The chain uses TRBV18 and TRBJ2-5, with 7 nucleotides matching TRBD2. Germline V lookup: CDR1 KGHSH, CDR2 LQKENI. V shed 0 bases and J 2 bases; nucleotides not matched to a gene: 3. The CDR3 loop spans 15 amino acids. In DNA form, the CDR3 reads TGTGCCAGCTCACCACCCCCGGGGGGACAAGAGACCCAGTACTTC. This translates into CASSPPPGGQETQYF. The full variable domain, with the rest looked up from reference TRBV18 and TRBJ2-5, is NAGVMQNPRHLVRRRGQEARLRCSPMKGHSHVYWYRQLPEEGLKFMVYLQKENIIDESGMPKERFSAEFPKEGPSILRIQQVVRGDSAAYFCASSPPPGGQETQYFGPGTRLLVL.

This clone was found once. This chain connects TRBV5-5 to TRBJ2-4, with no clear D. Germline V gene lookup returns CDR1 SGHKS and CDR2 YYEKEE (reference sequence). V lost 0 bases to trimming and J lost 4 bases, with 8 bases between them. This CDR3 region has 14 residues. For the CDR3, the DNA is TGTGCCAGCAGCTTGGTTCCGGAGAAAAACATTCAGTACTTC. Its translation: CASSLVPEKNIQYF.

The chain uses TRBV7-9 and TRBJ2-3; D is unclear. In germline, CDR1 is SEHNR, CDR2 FQNEAQ (reference sequence). The CDR3 extends over 18 amino acids. V dropped 1 base and J dropped 0 bases, with 17 bases sitting between them. The CDR3, as DNA: TGTGCCAGCAGCTTAGGCCTGTGGAAGCAGGAAAGCACAGATACGCAGTATTTT. It specifies CASSLGLWKQESTDTQYF. Full variable domain (rest looked up from reference TRBV7-9 and TRBJ2-3): DTGVSQNPRHKITKRGQNVTFRCDPISEHNRLYWYRQTLGQGPEFLTYFQNEAQLEKSRLLSDRFSAERPKGSFSTLEIQRTEQGDSAMYLCASSLGLWKQESTDTQYFGPGTRLTVL.

This clone was recorded only once. This CDR3 is also generated by other DNA sequences in the sample. V usage is TRBV27 and J usage is TRBJ2-7; maybe TRBD1 (5 bases). CDR1 MNHEY and CDR2 SMNVEV come from the germline V gene (reference sequence). There are 11 residues in the CDR3. The ends were cut back, 5 bases at V and 5 bases at J, with 7 bases in the middle. CDR3 DNA sequence: TGTGCCAGCAGTCTAGGGGACGAGCAGTACTTC. It yields the protein CASSLGDEQYF.

The chain carries TRBV7-2 and TRBJ2-7, with 9 bases fitting TRBD2. J lost 2 bases, V lost 2 bases, and 4 bases had no gene match. Looked up from germline, CDR1 is SGHTA and CDR2 is FQGNSA. The CDR3 covers 15 residues. The CDR3 reads CASSLRTSVAYEQYF. In DNA form, the CDR3 reads TGTGCCAGCAGCTTAAGGACTAGCGTCGCCTACGAGCAGTACTTC.

The CDR3 here is CASMGPRATNEKLFF. The CDR3 region has the DNA TGTGCCAGCATGGGACCCCGGGCAACTAATGAAAAACTGTTTTTT. This chain connects TRBV28 to TRBJ1-4; D may be TRBD1 (5 bases). CDR1 is MDHEN, CDR2 SYDVKM, per germline. There are 15 residues in the CDR3. Deletions cut 7 bases from V and 0 bases from J, with 12 bases between.

The rearrangement joins TRBV28 to TRBJ1-2, with 8 bases identical to TRBD1. Looked up from germline, CDR1 is MDHEN and CDR2 is SYDVKM. CDR3 length: 13 amino acids. The ends lost 6 bases at V and 6 bases at J; junction bases unmatched: 6. The CDR3 sequence is CASSLDRAHGYTF. The CDR3 DNA follows: TGTGCCAGCAGCCTGGACAGGGCGCATGGCTACACCTTC.